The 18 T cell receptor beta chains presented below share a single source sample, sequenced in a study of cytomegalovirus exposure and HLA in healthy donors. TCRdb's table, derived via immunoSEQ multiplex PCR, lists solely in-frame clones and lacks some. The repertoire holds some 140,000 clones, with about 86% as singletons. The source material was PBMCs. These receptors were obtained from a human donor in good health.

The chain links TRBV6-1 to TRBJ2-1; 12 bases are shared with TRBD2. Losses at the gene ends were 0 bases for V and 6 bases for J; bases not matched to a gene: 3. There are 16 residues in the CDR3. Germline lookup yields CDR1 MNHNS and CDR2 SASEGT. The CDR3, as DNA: TGTGCCAGCAGTGAAGCTCTAGCGGGAGGGCCCAATGAGCAGTTCTTC. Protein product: CASSEALAGGPNEQFF.

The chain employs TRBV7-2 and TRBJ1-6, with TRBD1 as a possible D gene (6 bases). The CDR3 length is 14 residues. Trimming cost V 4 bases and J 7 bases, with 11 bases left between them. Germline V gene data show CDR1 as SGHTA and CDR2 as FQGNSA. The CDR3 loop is CASSSYRDNSPLHF. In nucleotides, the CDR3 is TGTGCCAGCAGCTCGTACAGGGACAATTCACCCCTCCACTTT. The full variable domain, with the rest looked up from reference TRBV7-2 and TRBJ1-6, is GAGVSQSPSNKVTEKGKDVELRCDPISGHTALYWYRQSLGQGLEFLIYFQGNSAPDKSGLPSDRFSAERTGGSVSTLTIQRTQQEDSAVYLCASSSYRDNSPLHFGNGTRLTVT.

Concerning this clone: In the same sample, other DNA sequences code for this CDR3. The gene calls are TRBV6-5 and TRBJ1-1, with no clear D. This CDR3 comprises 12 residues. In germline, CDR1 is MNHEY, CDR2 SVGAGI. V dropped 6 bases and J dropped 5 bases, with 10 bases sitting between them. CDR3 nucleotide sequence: TGTGCCAGCAGCCGCCCAGGAACTGAAGCTTTCTTT. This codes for CASSRPGTEAFF.

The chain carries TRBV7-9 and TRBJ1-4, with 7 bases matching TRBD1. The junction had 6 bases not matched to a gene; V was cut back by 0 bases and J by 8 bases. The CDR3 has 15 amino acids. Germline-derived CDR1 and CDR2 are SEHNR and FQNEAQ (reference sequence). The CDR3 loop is CASSLAAGTVEKLFF. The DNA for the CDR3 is TGTGCCAGCAGCTTAGCCGCCGGGACAGTAGAAAAACTGTTTTTT.

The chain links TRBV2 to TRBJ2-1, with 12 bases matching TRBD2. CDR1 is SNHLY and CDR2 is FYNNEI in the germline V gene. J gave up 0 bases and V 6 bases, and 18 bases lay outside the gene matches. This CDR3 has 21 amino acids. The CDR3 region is CASRPLRLAGEDGSSYNEQFF. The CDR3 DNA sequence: TGTGCCAGCAGGCCCCTTCGACTAGCGGGAGAAGACGGTAGCTCCTACAATGAGCAGTTCTTC.

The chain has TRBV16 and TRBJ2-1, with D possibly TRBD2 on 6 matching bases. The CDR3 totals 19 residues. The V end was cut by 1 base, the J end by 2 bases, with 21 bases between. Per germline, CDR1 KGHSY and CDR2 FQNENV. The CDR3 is CASSQLEGSRDFTYNEQFF. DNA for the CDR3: TGTGCCAGCAGCCAATTGGAGGGAAGCCGGGACTTCACCTACAATGAGCAGTTCTTC.

The DNA of the CDR3 is TGTGCCAGCAGTTTAATCCAGGATTACGAGCAGTACTTC. It codes for CASSLIQDYEQYF. The gene calls are TRBV28 and TRBJ2-7; D not certain. The V end lost 2 bases, the J end lost 4 bases, and 9 bases lay between the germline ends. The CDR3 consists of 13 residues. Per germline, CDR1 MDHEN and CDR2 SYDVKM.

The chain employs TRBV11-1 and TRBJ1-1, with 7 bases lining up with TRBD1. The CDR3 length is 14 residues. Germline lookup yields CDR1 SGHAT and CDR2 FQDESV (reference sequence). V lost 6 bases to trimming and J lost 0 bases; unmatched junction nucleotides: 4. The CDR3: CASSTGQMNTEAFF. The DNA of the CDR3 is TGTGCCAGCAGTACGGGACAGATGAACACTGAAGCTTTCTTT.

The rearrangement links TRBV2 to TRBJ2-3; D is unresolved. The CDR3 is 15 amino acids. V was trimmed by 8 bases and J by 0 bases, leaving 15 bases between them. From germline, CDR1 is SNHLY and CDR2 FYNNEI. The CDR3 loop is CASRLDWSSTDTQYF. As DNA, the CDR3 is TGTGCCAGCCGCCTAGACTGGTCTAGCACAGATACGCAGTATTTT.

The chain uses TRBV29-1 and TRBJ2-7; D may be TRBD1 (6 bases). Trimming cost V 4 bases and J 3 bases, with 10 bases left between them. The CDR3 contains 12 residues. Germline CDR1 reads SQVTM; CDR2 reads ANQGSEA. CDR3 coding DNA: TGCAGCGTTGCCGGACAGAACTACGAGCAGTACTTC. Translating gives CSVAGQNYEQYF.

CDR3 sequence: CASSLDVRGWDTQYF. The DNA for the CDR3 is TGCGCCAGCAGCTTGGATGTAAGGGGATGGGATACGCAGTATTTT. The gene calls are TRBV5-1 and TRBJ2-3; tentative D call: TRBD1 (5 bases). The V gene's germline CDR1 is SGHRS and CDR2 YFSETQ. Trimming cost V 0 bases and J 6 bases, with 14 bases left between them. The CDR3 has 15 residues.

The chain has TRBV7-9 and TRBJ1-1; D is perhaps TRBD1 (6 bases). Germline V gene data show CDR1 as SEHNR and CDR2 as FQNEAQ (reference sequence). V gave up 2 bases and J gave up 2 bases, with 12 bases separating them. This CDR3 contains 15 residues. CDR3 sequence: CASSLTGTPNTEAFF. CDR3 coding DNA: TGTGCCAGCAGCTTAACCGGGACACCAAACACTGAAGCTTTCTTT.

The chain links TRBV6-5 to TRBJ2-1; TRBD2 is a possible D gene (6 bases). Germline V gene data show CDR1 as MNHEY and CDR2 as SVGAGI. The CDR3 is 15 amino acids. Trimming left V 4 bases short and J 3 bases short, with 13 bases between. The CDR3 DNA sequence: TGTGCCAGCAGTTTTTTTAGCGGAAACTACAATGAGCAGTTCTTC. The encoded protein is CASSFFSGNYNEQFF.

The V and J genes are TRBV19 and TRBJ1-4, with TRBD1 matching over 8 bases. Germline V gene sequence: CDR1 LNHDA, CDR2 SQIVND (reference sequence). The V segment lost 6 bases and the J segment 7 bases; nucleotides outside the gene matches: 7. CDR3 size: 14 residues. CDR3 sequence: CASRRGQASEKLFF. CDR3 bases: TGTGCCAGTAGAAGGGGACAGGCAAGTGAAAAACTGTTTTTT.

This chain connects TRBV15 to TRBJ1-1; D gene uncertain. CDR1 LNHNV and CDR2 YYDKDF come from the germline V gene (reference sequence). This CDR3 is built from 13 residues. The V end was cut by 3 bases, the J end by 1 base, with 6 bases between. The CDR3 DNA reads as TGTGCCACCAGCAGGGGCGCGAACACTGAAGCTTTCTTT. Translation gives CATSRGANTEAFF.

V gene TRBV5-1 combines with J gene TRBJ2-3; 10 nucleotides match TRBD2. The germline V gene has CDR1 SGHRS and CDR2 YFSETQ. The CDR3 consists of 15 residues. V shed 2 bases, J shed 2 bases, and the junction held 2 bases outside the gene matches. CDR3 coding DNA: TGCGCCAGCAGCTTAACTAGCGGGACCACAGATACGCAGTATTTT. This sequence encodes CASSLTSGTTDTQYF.

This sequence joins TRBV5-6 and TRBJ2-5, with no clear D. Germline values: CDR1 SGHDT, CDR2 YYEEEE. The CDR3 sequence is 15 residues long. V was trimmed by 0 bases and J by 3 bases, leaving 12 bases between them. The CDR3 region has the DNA TGTGCCAGCAGCTTGGTGCGGAATCCTGAAGAGACCCAGTACTTC. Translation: CASSLVRNPEETQYF.

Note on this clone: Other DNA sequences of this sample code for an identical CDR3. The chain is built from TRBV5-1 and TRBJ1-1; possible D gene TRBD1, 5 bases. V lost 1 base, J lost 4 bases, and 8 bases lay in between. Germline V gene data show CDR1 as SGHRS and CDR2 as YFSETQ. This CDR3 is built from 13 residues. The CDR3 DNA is TGCGCCAGCAGCTTGCCGGGGGGCACTGAAGCTTTCTTT. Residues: CASSLPGGTEAFF.